This T cell receptor beta chain derives from a study of T-cell memory formation after mild COVID-19. The V gene end was trimmed by 5 bases and the J gene end by 1 base; junction bases not matched to a gene: 8. This CDR3 is built from 16 residues. Germline-derived CDR1 and CDR2 are MNHEY and SMNVEV (reference sequence). TCRdb fed the 5' RACE reads into MiXCR, producing one record per CDR3 protein. The data show about 210,000 distinct CDR3 sequences, roughly a tenth seen once. The source material was PBMCs or a T cell subset sorted from them (not recorded which). This receptor was taken from a man between 18 and 35 years old who had mild COVID-19 (a few samples of this study predate the infection). Cell type and time point are not known. The rearrangement uses TRBV27 and TRBJ1-2; TRBD1 agrees at 9 bases. CDR3 sequence reads: CASSTLDRGVNYGYTF. The CDR3 nucleotides read TGTGCCAGCAGTACCCTGGACAGGGGAGTTAACTATGGCTACACCTTC.